This T cell receptor beta chain comes out of a study of post-analysis software for immune sequencing data. In the study overall: Relapsing-remitting, secondary progressive and progressive-relapsing forms made up the multiple sclerosis disease courses. Notes on the study in general: Samples prepared in the same batch strongly co-clustered by F measure. Compared against controls, patients with multiple sclerosis displayed significantly lower normalized Chao1 diversity.

This clonotype was observed a few times. What it binds is unknown. Every TCR beta cDNA library bore unique molecular identifiers. Researchers reported some 500,000 cDNA molecules coming from approximately 1 to 10 million T cells. TCRdb re-derived calls from the PCR reads in MiXCR, one entry per CDR3 protein. This table has roughly 570,000 distinct CDR3 sequences, around 31% appearing once. The TCR originated in a girl aged 2-17 years with multiple sclerosis. Sequencing used blood.

The CDR3 DNA is TGTGCCAGCAGCGTAGATCCGACAGGCTATACCTACAATGAGCAGTTCTTC. Its translation: CASSVDPTGYTYNEQFF. V and J are TRBV9 and TRBJ2-1, with a possible D match to TRBD1 (6 bases). V lost 0 bases and J 2 bases, leaving 15 bases between the germline ends. This CDR3 spans 17 amino acids. Germline V gives CDR1 SGDLS, CDR2 YYNGEE.